One and the same sample provided the 28 T cell receptor beta chains below, sequenced in a study of blood T cell repertoires in COVID-19. Assay used: immunoSEQ multiplex PCR; TCRdb lists only in-frame clones, some missing. The sample holds 45,000 or so clones, roughly nine tenths seen once. Sequenced input: peripheral blood. Source of these receptors: a man in his 70s with active COVID-19.

The rearrangement uses TRBV5-1 and TRBJ1-1; D uncertain. The germline gives CDR1 SGHRS, CDR2 YFSETQ. The V end lost 4 bases, the J end lost 4 bases, and 11 bases lay between the germline ends. CDR3 length: 13 amino acids. The CDR3 DNA sequence: TGCGCCAGCAGCCCCCGTCCGGGCACTGAAGCTTTCTTT. Translation gives CASSPRPGTEAFF.

The chain recombines TRBV15 with TRBJ2-5, with D possibly matching TRBD2 (6 bases). CDR1 is LNHNV, CDR2 YYDKDF, per germline (reference sequence). The CDR3 extends over 18 amino acids. The V gene lost 3 bases and the J gene lost 5 bases, with 25 bases spanning the gap. Here the CDR3 reads CATSRDISGMGSGETQYF. Written as DNA, the CDR3 is TGTGCCACCAGCAGGGACATCTCGGGGATGGGAAGCGGGGAGACCCAGTACTTC.

This rearrangement joins TRBV10-3 to TRBJ2-7; D is possibly TRBD1 (5 bases). The germline V gene encodes CDR1 ENHRY and CDR2 SYGVKD. The CDR3 consists of 15 residues. Between the trimmed V and J ends, which lost 0 bases and 3 bases, there was a span of 12 bases. The CDR3 DNA is TGTGCCATCAGTGAGTCTGGGGCAGGGAACTACGAGCAGTACTTC. Encoded protein: CAISESGAGNYEQYF.

V and J are TRBV7-3 and TRBJ2-5, with TRBD1 identical over 8 bases. V was clipped by 5 bases and J by 5 bases; unmatched bases: 10. Germline CDR1 and CDR2: SGHTA and FQGTGA. The CDR3 totals 15 residues. Written as DNA, the CDR3 is TGTGCCAGCAGCCCGCAGGGGGCCCTGCTGGAGACCCAGTACTTC. Its protein product is CASSPQGALLETQYF.

The rearrangement uses TRBV28 and TRBJ2-5; D is unresolved. Germline loops: CDR1 MDHEN, CDR2 SYDVKM. The germline V and J ends were trimmed by 2 bases and 5 bases, with 12 bases remaining between them. This CDR3 is 14 amino acids long. The CDR3 reads CASSLVDSGETQYF. For the CDR3, the DNA is TGTGCCAGCAGTTTAGTGGATTCCGGGGAGACCCAGTACTTC. Drawing the rest from reference TRBV28 and TRBJ2-5, the complete variable domain is DVKVTQSSRYLVKRTGEKVFLECVQDMDHENMFWYRQDPGLGLRLIYFSYDVKMKEKGDIPEGYSVSREKKERFSLILESASTNQTSMYLCASSLVDSGETQYFGPGTRLLVL.

The chain employs TRBV10-3 and TRBJ2-7; no clear D. Germline V gene data show CDR1 as ENHRY and CDR2 as SYGVKD. The length of the CDR3 is 14 residues. Between the trimmed V and J ends, which lost 6 bases and 0 bases, there was a span of 12 bases. The CDR3 bases are TGTGCCATCAGCGTAGGCCGGAGCTCCTACGAGCAGTACTTC. Translation: CAISVGRSSYEQYF.

CDR3 residues: CASSPGSRGVNTEAFF. For the CDR3, the DNA is TGTGCCAGCTCACCGGGGTCCCGGGGGGTGAACACTGAAGCTTTCTTT. This chain uses TRBV18 with TRBJ1-1; TRBD1 is a possible D gene (5 bases). The CDR3 covers 16 residues. The germline gives CDR1 KGHSH, CDR2 LQKENI. V lost 3 bases and J lost 0, with 14 bases in between.

This rearrangement joins TRBV5-6 to TRBJ1-6, with TRBD1 matching 7 bases. There are 15 residues in the CDR3. V gave up 4 bases and J gave up 8 bases; unmatched junction bases: 9. Germline CDR1 and CDR2: SGHDT and YYEEEE. CDR3 in DNA: TGTGCCAGCAGCGGGAAGTGGGACAGTCATTCACCCCTCCACTTT. Its translation is CASSGKWDSHSPLHF.

The V call is TRBV6-5, the J call TRBJ2-5; TRBD2 matches 12 bases. This CDR3 has 15 residues. Germline trimming cut 7 bases from V and 5 bases from J; bases unmatched to any gene: 8. CDR1 is MNHEY, CDR2 SVGAGI, per germline. In nucleotides, the CDR3 is TGTGCCAGCACCCTAGCGGGGGGGCCGGGGGAGACCCAGTACTTC. Protein: CASTLAGGPGETQYF.

The chain employs TRBV7-9 and TRBJ2-1; possible D gene TRBD1, 6 bases. The V end lost 5 bases, the J end lost 2 bases, and 13 bases lay between the germline ends. CDR1 is SEHNR and CDR2 is FQNEAQ in the germline V gene (reference sequence). The CDR3 runs 15 residues. DNA of the CDR3: TGTGCCAGCAGCCGTGGGGGCCTCGCCTACAATGAGCAGTTCTTC. It encodes CASSRGGLAYNEQFF.

This sequence joins TRBV7-2 and TRBJ2-2; tentatively, D is TRBD2 (6 bases). The CDR3 extends over 16 amino acids. Between the trimmed V and J ends, which lost 3 bases and 2 bases, there was a span of 13 bases. Germline lookup yields CDR1 SGHTA and CDR2 FQGNSA. CDR3 coding DNA: TGTGCCAGCAGCTTGATTGGGGGGATCAACACCGGGGAGCTGTTTTTT. Residues: CASSLIGGINTGELFF.

In this sample, this clone turned up once. V is TRBV5-1 and J is TRBJ2-1, with TRBD1 matching 7 bases. Germline V gene data show CDR1 as SGHRS and CDR2 as YFSETQ. J was trimmed by 1 base and V by 4 bases; bases with no gene match: 2. CDR3 size: 14 residues. The CDR3 reads CASSPGQSYNEQFF. CDR3 DNA sequence: TGCGCCAGCAGCCCGGGACAGTCCTACAATGAGCAGTTCTTC.

The chain uses TRBV5-8 and TRBJ2-5; 8 bases line up with TRBD1. This CDR3 contains 15 residues. V lost 0 bases, J lost 3 bases, and 4 bases stayed unmatched. Germline-derived CDR1 and CDR2 are SGHTS and YDEGEE. Here the CDR3 DNA reads TGTGCCAGCAGCTTGGGACGACAGGGGAAAGAGACCCAGTACTTC. This sequence encodes CASSLGRQGKETQYF.

The chain links TRBV19 to TRBJ1-4; a weak D match, TRBD1 (5 bases). Deletions cut 1 base from V and 1 base from J, with 7 bases between. CDR1 and CDR2 from the germline V gene are LNHDA and SQIVND (reference sequence). This CDR3 has 15 residues. Here the CDR3 DNA reads TGTGCCAGTAGTATAGCAAGGGGAACTAATGAAAAACTGTTTTTT. Translating it yields CASSIARGTNEKLFF.

This chain joins TRBV19 and TRBJ2-1, with TRBD2 identical over 8 bases. The CDR3 extends over 15 amino acids. V gave up 7 bases and J gave up 5 bases; unmatched junction bases: 10. Germline V CDR1 and CDR2: LNHDA, SQIVND (reference sequence). Here the CDR3 reads CASTRPGGLNNEQFF. The CDR3 DNA sequence: TGTGCCAGTACCCGACCGGGGGGGCTCAACAATGAGCAGTTCTTC.

The J gene is TRBJ1-6, the V gene TRBV2, with a tentative D call TRBD1 (5 bases). Trimming took 7 bases from V and 9 from J, leaving 16 bases between them. CDR3 length: 14 residues. Germline V gene sequence: CDR1 SNHLY, CDR2 FYNNEI. The DNA of the CDR3 is TGTGCCAGCATTGTCCGACAGACAGTTTCACCCCTCCACTTT. Translation gives CASIVRQTVSPLHF.

The CDR3 coding sequence is TGTGCCAGCAGCTCGGAGTCTGAAGCTTTCTTT. Protein product: CASSSESEAFF. This chain joins TRBV21-1 and TRBJ1-1. TRBV21-1 is a recognized pseudogene. The CDR3 is 11 residues long.

The rearrangement joins TRBV19 to TRBJ1-5; possible D gene TRBD1, 5 bases. The germline V and J ends were trimmed by 2 bases and 2 bases, with 7 bases remaining between them. The CDR3 loop spans 14 amino acids. The germline V gene has CDR1 LNHDA and CDR2 SQIVND (reference sequence). The CDR3 here is CASSITGGNQPQHF. The CDR3, as DNA: TGTGCCAGTAGTATAACGGGGGGCAATCAGCCCCAGCATTTT. Drawing the rest from reference TRBV19 and TRBJ1-5, the complete variable domain is DGGITQSPKYLFRKEGQNVTLSCEQNLNHDAMYWYRQDPGQGLRLIYYSQIVNDFQKGDIAEGYSVSREKKESFPLTVTSAQKNPTAFYLCASSITGGNQPQHFGDGTRLSIL.

The V and J genes are TRBV6-4 and TRBJ2-1, with TRBD1 matching over 9 bases. The junction had 4 bases not matched to a gene; V was cut back by 6 bases and J by 4 bases. The CDR3 is 14 residues long. CDR1 is MRHNA, CDR2 SNTAGT, per germline. CDR3 nucleotides: TGTGCCAGCAGCCCGGGACAGGGATACAATGAGCAGTTCTTC. Protein product: CASSPGQGYNEQFF.

The CDR3 loop is CASSVASDTQYF. DNA for the CDR3: TGTGCCAGCAGCGTAGCCTCTGATACGCAGTATTTT. The chain links TRBV9 to TRBJ2-3; D not certain. From germline, CDR1 is SGDLS and CDR2 YYNGEE. Between the trimmed V and J ends, which lost 0 bases and 6 bases, there was a span of 5 bases. The CDR3 is 12 residues long. The full variable domain, with the rest looked up from reference TRBV9 and TRBJ2-3, is DSGVTQTPKHLITATGQRVTLRCSPRSGDLSVYWYQQSLDQGLQFLIQYYNGEERAKGNILERFSAQQFPDLHSELNLSSLELGDSALYFCASSVASDTQYFGPGTRLTVL.

V gene TRBV9 combines with J gene TRBJ1-2; possible D gene TRBD1, 5 bases. Trimming removed 2 bases at V and 2 bases at J, with 13 bases between. The V gene's germline CDR1 is SGDLS and CDR2 YYNGEE. The CDR3 totals 15 residues. The CDR3 DNA reads TGTGCCAGCAGCGTTCGTAGGGGCCAGAACTATGGCTACACCTTC. Translating it yields CASSVRRGQNYGYTF.

This chain joins TRBV6-5 and TRBJ1-2, with 8 nucleotides matching TRBD1. Germline values: CDR1 MNHEY, CDR2 SVGAGI. The CDR3 is made up of 15 amino acids. The junction had 11 bases not matched to a gene; V was cut back by 5 bases and J by 6 bases. In DNA, the CDR3 is TGTGCCAGCAGTACCCGTGGCAGGGGGCGAGATGGCTACACCTTC. The encoded protein is CASSTRGRGRDGYTF.

The chain employs TRBV19 and TRBJ1-3; TRBD1 might be the D (5 bases). V was cut by 8 bases and J by 0 bases, with 20 bases left in between. Germline loops: CDR1 LNHDA, CDR2 SQIVND (reference sequence). The CDR3 is 17 amino acids. The CDR3 nucleotides read TGTGCCAGTGAGTTAGGTAGGGGTGATTTCTCTGGAAACACCATATATTTT. Its translation is CASELGRGDFSGNTIYF.

This chain uses TRBV18 with TRBJ2-5; no firm D call. The CDR3 is 13 amino acids. V was shortened by 3 bases and J by 2 bases, with 7 bases between the two germline ends. Germline V gene lookup returns CDR1 KGHSH and CDR2 LQKENI. The CDR3: CASSPFAQETQYF. The DNA of the CDR3 is TGTGCCAGCTCACCTTTTGCGCAAGAGACCCAGTACTTC. Full variable domain (missing parts from reference TRBV18 and TRBJ2-5): NAGVMQNPRHLVRRRGQEARLRCSPMKGHSHVYWYRQLPEEGLKFMVYLQKENIIDESGMPKERFSAEFPKEGPSILRIQQVVRGDSAAYFCASSPFAQETQYFGPGTRLLVL.

This chain links TRBV2 with TRBJ1-5; D may be TRBD1 (6 bases). This CDR3 has 16 amino acids. Germline lookup yields CDR1 SNHLY and CDR2 FYNNEI. Trimming took 2 bases from V and 6 from J, leaving 17 bases between them. The CDR3 nucleotides are TGTGCCAGCAGTGAACACGGAACAGGGAGCGTTCAGCCCCAGCATTTT. It codes for CASSEHGTGSVQPQHF.

The chain is built from TRBV7-2 and TRBJ1-5; no definite D call. Germline V gene sequence: CDR1 SGHTA, CDR2 FQGNSA. This CDR3 has 15 amino acids. V was shortened by 1 base and J by 0 bases, with 7 bases between the two germline ends. The CDR3 is CASSLERDSNQPQHF. In nucleotides, the CDR3 is TGTGCCAGCAGCTTAGAACGGGATAGCAATCAGCCCCAGCATTTT.

The rearrangement uses TRBV7-3 and TRBJ2-2, with a possible D match to TRBD1 (5 bases). CDR3 length equals 18 residues. Looked up from germline, CDR1 is SGHTA and CDR2 is FQGTGA. V shed 5 bases and J shed 4 bases, with 23 bases lying between them. This chain's CDR3 is CASSPYRSSQSTTGELFF. Written as DNA, the CDR3 is TGTGCCAGCAGCCCCTACAGGTCCTCACAGTCCACCACCGGGGAGCTGTTTTTT.

In its sample, this clone was seen a few times. The rearrangement links TRBV27 to TRBJ1-5; 7 nucleotides match TRBD1. In germline, CDR1 is MNHEY, CDR2 SMNVEV (reference sequence). The CDR3 totals 15 residues. J lost 2 bases, V lost 3 bases, and 4 bases had no gene match. In DNA form, the CDR3 reads TGTGCCAGCAGTTTGACCGGACAGGGCAATCAGCCCCAGCATTTT. It is translated as CASSLTGQGNQPQHF.